These T cell receptor beta chains were read from a single sample in a study of regulatory T cells in long-lasting Graves disease. TCRdb processed the multiplex PCR reads anew with MiXCR; each CDR3 protein has one entry. Here the sample spans 350,000 to 450,000 distinct CDR3 sequences, approximately 16% being singletons. These data are also associated with another study on T cells in Graves' hyperthyroidism and ophthalmopathy.

The starting material was peripheral blood mononuclear cells (PBMCs), obtained at new diagnosis, from a patient treated with antithyroid drugs. The receptors were sampled from a middle-aged woman with Graves disease. The CDR3 runs from the conserved cysteine through the conserved F or W. The D gene is left open where the match is weak. Not all rows give a size; the values are once, few, many and, for expanded clones, a class.

D gene	J gene	V gene	clone size	CDR3 DNA	CDR3 protein
TRBD1	TRBJ2-2	TRBV24-1	NA	TGTGCCACCAGTGGTAGGGGGCCCGGGGAGCTGTTTTTT	CATSGRGPGELFF
NA	TRBJ2-2	TRBV2	many	TGTGCCAGCAGTGAATTAGGCGGGGAGCTGTTTTTT	CASSELGGELFF
NA	TRBJ2-1	TRBV6-5	many	TGTGCCAGCAGTTACAGGGCCAGGACCGATGAGCAGTTCTTC	CASSYRARTDEQFF
NA	TRBJ2-5	TRBV3-1	NA	TGTGCCAGCAGCCAAGATTGGTGGGAGACCCAAGAGACCCAGTACTTC	CASSQDWWETQETQYF
TRBD1	TRBJ1-2	TRBV5-6	NA	TGTGCCAGCAGCGCACAGGGGTGGAACTATGGCTACACCTTC	CASSAQGWNYGYTF
TRBD1	TRBJ2-7	TRBV3-1	many	TGTGCCAGCAGACATGGACAGGGTACCTACGAGCAGTACTTC	CASRHGQGTYEQYF
NA	TRBJ2-1	TRBV28	many	TGTGCCAGCAGTTTAGCATCAGGGACCCTATACAATGAGCAGTTCTTC	CASSLASGTLYNEQFF
NA	TRBJ2-1	TRBV7-9	NA	TGTGCCAGCAGCATCCTTCGCGCGACCTGGACCTACAATGAGCAGCTCTTC	CASSILRATWTYNEQLF
NA	TRBJ2-7	TRBV2	many	TGTGCCAGCGGGGCAGAAGCTTCCTACGAGCAGTACTTC	CASGAEASYEQYF
NA	TRBJ2-7	TRBV28	many	TGTGCCAGCAGTTCCCGGGACTTATCCTACGAGCAGTACTTC	CASSSRDLSYEQYF
TRBD1	TRBJ1-5	TRBV12-3/TRBV12-4	many	TGTGCCAGCAGTTCGACAGGGGGGCAGCCCCAGCATTTT	CASSSTGGQPQHF
NA	TRBJ2-5	TRBV11-3	many	TGTGCCAGCAGCTTTCTGGGACGGCGGTCCCCAGGGTCGACGGGAGAGACCCAGTACTTC	CASSFLGRRSPGSTGETQYF
NA	TRBJ2-1	TRBV4-3	NA	TGCGCCAGCAGCCAGGCAGAGGGCTCCTACAATGAGCAGTTCTTC	CASSQAEGSYNEQFF
TRBD1	TRBJ2-6	TRBV19	NA	TGTGCCAGTAGTATAGAGGGACAGGGCCTATCCTCTGGGGCCAACGTCCTGACTTTC	CASSIEGQGLSSGANVLTF
NA	TRBJ1-2	TRBV2	NA	TGTGCCAGCAGTGATACTCAGGGGATCTATGGCTACACCTTC	CASSDTQGIYGYTF
NA	TRBJ1-4	TRBV11-2	many	TGTGCCAGCAGCTTAGAGCAGGGTGTGATCGAAAAACTGTTTTTT	CASSLEQGVIEKLFF
TRBD2	TRBJ2-3	TRBV27	NA	TGTGCCAGCAGTCCACTAGCGGGAGGGCCCGGCACAGATACGCAGTATTTT	CASSPLAGGPGTDTQYF
TRBD2	TRBJ2-3	TRBV25-1	NA	TGTGCCAGCAGTGAATTTTTTGGGACTAGCGGACTCGCGGGGGATACGCAGTATTTT	CASSEFFGTSGLAGDTQYF
NA	TRBJ1-5	TRBV19	many	TGTGCCAGTAGTATCAGCCGAAATAGCAATCAGCCCCAGCATTTT	CASSISRNSNQPQHF
TRBD1	TRBJ2-7	TRBV18	many	TGTGCCAGCTCACCATCAACAGGGGGCGAGCAGTACTTC	CASSPSTGGEQYF
NA	TRBJ1-1	TRBV2	many	TGTGCCAGCAGTGAAGTTAAGAACACTGAAGCTTTCTTT	CASSEVKNTEAFF
TRBD1	TRBJ1-2	TRBV20-1	NA	TGCAGTGCTCCGCGACAGGGGTTGGATGGCTACACCTTC	CSAPRQGLDGYTF
NA	TRBJ2-7	TRBV30	many	TGTGCCTGGAACGGCGGAAACTCCTACGAGCAGTACTTC	CAWNGGNSYEQYF
NA	TRBJ1-1	TRBV7-8	few	TGTGCCAGCAGCTTACTCCGGTCGAACACTGAAGCTTTCTTT	CASSLLRSNTEAFF
NA	TRBJ2-7	TRBV4-2	few	TGTGCCAGCAGCCAAGAGGAACACGGCTACGAGCAGTACTTC	CASSQEEHGYEQYF
TRBD1	TRBJ2-2	TRBV2	many	TGTGCCAGCAGTGATCAGGGGGCGGACACCGGGGAGCTGTTTTTT	CASSDQGADTGELFF
NA	TRBJ2-1	TRBV20-1	many	TGCAGTGCAAAAACTAGGACGAATAACAATGAGCAGTTCTTC	CSAKTRTNNNEQFF
TRBD1	TRBJ1-5	TRBV20-1	few	TGCAGTGCTAGTGGGACAGCGGGTAGCAATCAGCCCCAGCATTTT	CSASGTAGSNQPQHF
NA	TRBJ2-1	TRBV28	many	TGTGCCAGCAACCGGCTGTCGGGGTATAATGAGCAGTTCTTC	CASNRLSGYNEQFF
NA	TRBJ2-7	TRBV6-4	NA	TGTGCCAGCAGTGGGACCACAGCAACCTACGAGCAGTACTTC	CASSGTTATYEQYF
TRBD2	TRBJ2-1	TRBV20-1	NA	TGCAGTGCTAGCGGGAGGGTAGTGGGGCAGTTCTTC	CSASGRVVGQFF
TRBD1	TRBJ2-5	TRBV7-8	many	TGTGCCAGCAGCCCCCTACTCAGGGGGCGGGAGACCCAGTACTTC	CASSPLLRGRETQYF
NA	TRBJ2-5	TRBV25-1	many	TGTGCCAGCAGTGAGTTGTACCAAGAGACCCAGTACTTC	CASSELYQETQYF
TRBD1	TRBJ2-7	TRBV28	many	TGTGCCAGCACCCAGGGGGCCAGAGAGCAGTACTTC	CASTQGAREQYF
NA	TRBJ1-1	TRBV20-1	many	TGCAGTGCTAGAGAAGGGTTGAACACTGAAGCTTTCTTT	CSAREGLNTEAFF
NA	TRBJ1-1	TRBV11-3	many	TGTGCCAGCAGCGGGCATAGAGGGGCTGCCACTGAAGCTTTCTTT	CASSGHRGAATEAFF
TRBD1	TRBJ1-2	TRBV6-2/TRBV6-3	NA	TGTGCCAGCAATCCCCGACAGGGGAGCTATGGCTACACCTTC	CASNPRQGSYGYTF
NA	TRBJ2-2	TRBV4-2	NA	TGTGCCAGCAGCCAAGAACGCCCGCAGAACACCGGGGAGCTGTTTTTT	CASSQERPQNTGELFF
TRBD2	TRBJ2-1	TRBV6-2/TRBV6-3	many	TGTGCCAGCAGAATTAGCGGGAGCTCCTACAATGAGCAGTTCTTC	CASRISGSSYNEQFF
NA	TRBJ2-7	TRBV12-3/TRBV12-4	many	TGTGCCAGCAGTTTCTCCGACATTAAGTACGAGCAGTACTTC	CASSFSDIKYEQYF